The 21 T cell receptor beta chains below all came from one sample that was sequenced in a study of control samples from healthy donors and cancer patients. Assay: immunoSEQ multiplex PCR; the TCRdb copy retains only in-frame clones and omits some. The sample contains under 150,000 clones, around 86% of which appear only once. The sequencing sample was made of blood. All receptors derive from a man between 40 and 49 years old in good health.

The chain has TRBV24-1 and TRBJ2-7; no clear D. Germline lookup yields CDR1 KGHDR and CDR2 SFDVKD. With 4 bases removed from V and 6 bases from J, the gap between germline ends came to 6 bases. The CDR3 contains 11 residues. In DNA, the CDR3 is TGTGCCACCAGTGAACGCGGCGAGCAGTACTTC. This translates into CATSERGEQYF.

The chain links TRBV6-5 to TRBJ1-2; D ambiguous. The V end lost 8 bases, the J end lost 4 bases, and 17 bases lay between the germline ends. CDR1 and CDR2 (germline): MNHEY, SVGAGI. The CDR3 loop spans 14 amino acids. In DNA, the CDR3 is TGTGCCAGCTTCGGGAGGAGTCTGGGCTATGGCTACACCTTC. Amino acid sequence: CASFGRSLGYGYTF.

The chain is built from TRBV7-8 and TRBJ1-1, with a weak D call TRBD1 (6 bases). V was pared by 5 bases and J by 1 base, with 14 bases between. The CDR3 is 15 amino acids. Germline CDR1 reads SGHVS; CDR2 reads FQNEAQ. The CDR3 region is CASSLRQDANTEAFF. In nucleotides, the CDR3 is TGTGCCAGCAGCCTGAGACAGGACGCGAACACTGAAGCTTTCTTT.

J is TRBJ1-2 and V is TRBV7-8; 7 bases line up with TRBD1. Germline V gene sequence: CDR1 SGHVS, CDR2 FQNEAQ. With V trimmed by 5 bases and J by 7 bases, 4 bases remained unmatched. The CDR3 length is 12 residues. CDR3 protein: CASSNYRGGYTF. CDR3 sequence (DNA): TGTGCCAGCAGCAACTACAGGGGTGGCTACACCTTC.

Remarks on this clone: Other DNA sequences from this sample encode an identical CDR3 as well. The chain has TRBV7-9 and TRBJ1-6; D is undetermined. The germline CDR1 and CDR2 sequences are SEHNR and FQNEAQ (reference sequence). The CDR3 contains 13 residues. Trimming shortened V by 1 base and J by 7 bases, and 5 bases separated the two germline ends. CDR3 residues: CASSLDVNSPLHF. The CDR3 DNA follows: TGTGCCAGCAGCTTAGACGTGAATTCACCCCTCCACTTT.

CDR3 nucleotide sequence: TGTGCCAGCAGCCACCCGACAGGGGTGGTCACTGAAGCTTTCTTT. As protein: CASSHPTGVVTEAFF. V and J are TRBV5-6 and TRBJ1-1; 8 bases line up with TRBD1. CDR3 size: 15 residues. The germline gives CDR1 SGHDT, CDR2 YYEEEE. The junction had 9 bases not matched to a gene; V was cut back by 4 bases and J by 4 bases.

This clone was recorded only once. The rearrangement links TRBV5-1 to TRBJ2-7, with TRBD1 identical over 9 bases. The CDR3 is 16 amino acids. Trimming cost V 0 bases and J 4 bases; bases outside gene matches: 8. Germline V gene sequence: CDR1 SGHRS, CDR2 YFSETQ. The CDR3 protein is CASSLAGRDRVYEQYF. CDR3 in DNA: TGCGCCAGCAGCTTGGCTGGCCGGGACAGGGTTTACGAGCAGTACTTC.

The chain couples TRBV11-2 to TRBJ2-7; the match to TRBD1 covers 9 bases. J lost 3 bases, V lost 1 base, and 1 base had no gene match. CDR3 length: 14 residues. CDR1 is SGHAT, CDR2 FQNNGV, per germline. The CDR3 nucleotides read TGTGCCAGCAGCTTAGGACAGGGGGACTACGAGCAGTACTTC. Residues: CASSLGQGDYEQYF. The full variable domain, its missing parts supplied by reference TRBV11-2 and TRBJ2-7, is EAGVAQSPRYKIIEKRQSVAFWCNPISGHATLYWYQQILGQGPKLLIQFQNNGVVDDSQLPKDRFSAERLKGVDSTLKIQPAKLEDSAVYLCASSLGQGDYEQYFGPGTRLTVT.

V is TRBV10-1 and J is TRBJ2-3; no reliable D call. The ends were cut back, 6 bases at V and 2 bases at J, with 15 bases in the middle. Germline values: CDR1 WNHNN, CDR2 SYGVQD (reference sequence). This CDR3 comprises 15 residues. The CDR3 is CASSKQDRDTDTQYF. The CDR3 DNA follows: TGCGCCAGCAGCAAGCAGGACCGCGACACAGATACGCAGTATTTT.

This chain uses TRBV6-2 or TRBV6-3 with TRBJ1-2; D is unclear. V lost 3 bases and J lost 4, with 6 bases in between. This CDR3 spans 12 amino acids. Germline V gene sequence: CDR1 MNHEY, CDR2 SVGEGT. This CDR3 is CASSYPPYGYTF. CDR3 coding DNA: TGTGCCAGCAGTTATCCACCCTATGGCTACACCTTC.

V is TRBV10-2 and J is TRBJ1-5; D remains unclear. This CDR3 has 17 residues. V lost 3 bases to trimming and J lost 3 bases, with 18 bases between them. Per germline, CDR1 WSHSY and CDR2 SAAADI. Here the CDR3 reads CASSDFFGIGPNQPQHF. CDR3 in DNA: TGCGCCAGCAGTGACTTCTTCGGGATCGGTCCCAATCAGCCCCAGCATTTT.

V gene TRBV6-5 combines with J gene TRBJ1-5; D gene ambiguous. This CDR3 contains 14 residues. V was clipped by 5 bases and J by 7 bases, with 15 bases between them. The germline CDR1 and CDR2 sequences are MNHEY and SVGAGI. The CDR3 protein is CASSLFGGVQPQHF. The CDR3 DNA is TGTGCCAGCAGTCTTTTTGGCGGGGTCCAGCCCCAGCATTTT.

The chain is built from TRBV5-1 and TRBJ2-3, with 8 bases identical to TRBD1. CDR1 is SGHRS and CDR2 is YFSETQ in the germline V gene. The CDR3 runs 14 residues. V trimming: 2 bases; J trimming: 6 bases; junction bases outside the gene matches: 5. CDR3 loop: CASSFTAGGDTQYF. The CDR3, as DNA: TGCGCCAGCAGCTTCACGGCAGGGGGCGATACGCAGTATTTT.

J is TRBJ2-4 and V is TRBV18; 13 positions agree with TRBD2. The CDR3 is 19 residues long. In germline, CDR1 is KGHSH, CDR2 LQKENI. The ends lost 3 bases at V and 0 bases at J; junction bases unmatched: 8. The CDR3 is CASSPRTSGGMLAKNIQYF. DNA of the CDR3: TGTGCCAGCTCACCCCGGACTAGCGGGGGAATGCTAGCCAAAAACATTCAGTACTTC.

The gene calls are TRBV5-1 and TRBJ2-7, with a tentative D call TRBD1 (7 bases). Trimming removed 2 bases at V and 4 bases at J, with 22 bases between. Germline lookup yields CDR1 SGHRS and CDR2 YFSETQ. This CDR3 has 17 residues. CDR3 DNA sequence: TGCGCCAGCAGCTTTCAAATTGGAGGGGGCGCAAAGTACGAGCAGTACTTC. It codes for CASSFQIGGGAKYEQYF.

The chain uses TRBV4-3 and TRBJ2-7, with no clear D. This CDR3 is built from 13 residues. V was cut by 0 bases and J by 2 bases, with 5 bases left in between. Germline V gene data show CDR1 as LGHNA and CDR2 as YSLEER. CDR3 sequence reads: CASSQERTYEQYF. DNA for the CDR3: TGCGCCAGCAGCCAAGAAAGGACCTACGAGCAGTACTTC.

This clone was counted a single time. This sequence joins TRBV5-1 and TRBJ2-2, with 7 bases lining up with TRBD2. With V trimmed by 6 bases and J by 0 bases, 2 bases remained unmatched. The CDR3 is 14 amino acids. The V gene's germline CDR1 is SGHRS and CDR2 YFSETQ. The DNA for the CDR3 is TGCGCCAGCACAGGACTAGCGAACACCGGGGAGCTGTTTTTT. Translation: CASTGLANTGELFF.

The CDR3 nucleotides are TGTGCCAGCAGCGTAGCTCCAGAGAACACTGAAGCTTTCTTT. This sequence encodes CASSVAPENTEAFF. V is TRBV9 and J is TRBJ1-1; no reliable D call. Trimming pared 0 bases from V and 1 base from J, leaving 7 bases between. CDR3 length equals 14 residues. Germline CDR1 SGDLS, CDR2 YYNGEE.

The chain employs TRBV11-3 and TRBJ2-7; 10 bases are a match to TRBD1. With V trimmed by 6 bases and J by 3 bases, 8 bases remained unmatched. The CDR3 contains 15 residues. CDR1 and CDR2 from the germline V gene are SGHNT and YENEEA. The CDR3 DNA sequence: TGTGCCAGCAGTGTCATGGGACAGGGGATCTACGAGCAGTACTTC. Translation: CASSVMGQGIYEQYF.

The V and J genes are TRBV11-3 and TRBJ1-2; no clear D. With 6 bases removed from V and 2 bases from J, the gap between germline ends came to 7 bases. CDR1 is SGHNT, CDR2 YENEEA, per germline. This CDR3 comprises 12 residues. Here the CDR3 reads CASSIKNYGYTF. The CDR3 coding sequence is TGTGCCAGCAGTATCAAGAACTATGGCTACACCTTC.

This sequence joins TRBV9 and TRBJ2-1, with 8 bases that match TRBD2. This CDR3 region has 15 residues. The germline V gene has CDR1 SGDLS and CDR2 YYNGEE. After removal of 4 bases from V and 5 bases from J, the junction contained 8 bases not matched to a gene. The CDR3 is CASSRGGSPDNEQFF. For the CDR3, the DNA is TGTGCCAGCAGCCGGGGGGGTTCTCCCGACAATGAGCAGTTCTTC. Full variable domain (remainder filled in from reference TRBV9 and TRBJ2-1): DSGVTQTPKHLITATGQRVTLRCSPRSGDLSVYWYQQSLDQGLQFLIQYYNGEERAKGNILERFSAQQFPDLHSELNLSSLELGDSALYFCASSRGGSPDNEQFFGPGTRLTVL.